This T cell receptor (beta chain) stems from a study of OX40 agonist ivuxolimab in advanced cancers. Study details: Patients were treated with intravenous ivuxolimab, dosed at 0.01 to 10 mg/kg and infused every 2 weeks. Findings of the study overall: Expanded clones were, on average, more numerous in CD8+ T cells than in CD4+.

This CDR3 spans 14 amino acids. V lost 6 bases and J lost 4; bases outside the gene matches: 4. Germline lookup yields CDR1 SNHLY and CDR2 FYNNEI. Libraries were prepared by immunoSEQ multiplex PCR; TCRdb keeps only in-frame clonotypes and omits some of them. The table shows roughly 72,000 clones, with nearly 90% occurring only once. As regards this clone: Antigen specificity is unknown.

Sample: CD4+ or CD8+ T cells sorted from blood, taken in a trial of the OX40 agonist ivuxolimab. The TCR sequence derives from an adult with an advanced solid tumor such as melanoma, head and neck, liver or kidney cancer. The V and J genes are TRBV2 and TRBJ1-1, with 11 bases lining up with TRBD1. CDR3 sequence (DNA): TGTGCCAGCAGCTTAGGGACAGGGGGCACTGAAGCTTTCTTT. Translation gives CASSLGTGGTEAFF.